This T cell receptor beta chain was recovered during a study of blood T cells in healthy people across ages. Peripheral blood, approximately 10 milliliters per donor, was collected. The authors ran a second PCR of roughly 6 to 12 cycles using a sample-barcoded 5' primer and a J-beta primer mix. One entry per CDR3 protein, called by TCRdb with MiXCR from the 5' RACE reads. The sample lists 750,000 to 950,000 distinct CDR3 sequences, about 28% occurring once. Trimming took off 6 bases at V and 11 bases at J, with 17 bases between the two ends. CDR1 and CDR2 (germline): MDHEN, SYDVKM. The CDR3 runs 13 residues. These data were also reused for a study on T cells of mothers and their children. From that study: Both sample barcodes and 2-4 random nucleotides came from the M1S primer of the second PCR. Related and unrelated pairs show similar shaping of TCR recombination output by thymic selection.

The V and J genes are TRBV28 and TRBJ1-5; D gene unclear. The material sequenced was blood. The sequence was obtained from a woman in her thirties or forties in good health. The DNA for the CDR3 is TGTGCCAGCAGGCCGCCCCTTGAGTGGGCCCAGCATTTT. It yields the protein CASRPPLEWAQHF.